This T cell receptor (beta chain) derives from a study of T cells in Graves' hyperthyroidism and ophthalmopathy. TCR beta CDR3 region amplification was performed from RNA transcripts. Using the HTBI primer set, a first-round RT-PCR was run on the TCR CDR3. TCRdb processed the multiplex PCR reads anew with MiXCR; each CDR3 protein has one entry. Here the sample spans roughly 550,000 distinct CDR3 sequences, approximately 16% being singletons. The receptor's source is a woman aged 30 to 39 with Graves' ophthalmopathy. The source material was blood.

CDR3 in amino acids: CASSYETGGETQYF. Here the CDR3 DNA reads TGTGCCAGCAGTTACGAGACAGGTGGTGAGACCCAGTACTTC. The chain uses TRBV6-2 or TRBV6-3 and TRBJ2-5; D is possibly TRBD1 (6 bases). Germline CDR1 is MNHEY and CDR2 is SVGEGT. V lost 2 bases and J lost 5, with 12 bases in between. The CDR3 contains 14 residues.